The clone carrying this TCR beta chain was found many times. This sample was taken from a study of human T cells and chemical hapten exposure. One entry per CDR3 protein results from TCRdb running MiXCR on the RACE reads. The table has fewer than 350,000 distinct CDR3 sequences, approximately 7.5% seen once; the top ten hold more than 0.95%. V shed 3 bases and J shed 5 bases, with 26 bases lying between them. The CDR3 contains 18 residues. In germline, CDR1 is SGHRS, CDR2 YFSETQ. Sample time point: pre-sensitization, week 0. Treatment meaning: therapeutic diphenylcyclopropenone sensitization with weekly scalp DPC.

This TCR derives from a man between 18 and 35 years old with alopecia areata. Some clones in this sample may be carry-over from other donors' samples. The source was whole blood, collected in connection with sensitization to the hapten diphenylcyclopropenone (DPC). This sequence joins TRBV5-1 and TRBJ1-1; TRBD1 might be the D (5 bases). The CDR3 nucleotides are TGCGCCAGCAGCTCCGGGGAGGGGACGGCCCTCCTGGGGACTGAAGCTTTCTTT. It codes for CASSSGEGTALLGTEAFF.